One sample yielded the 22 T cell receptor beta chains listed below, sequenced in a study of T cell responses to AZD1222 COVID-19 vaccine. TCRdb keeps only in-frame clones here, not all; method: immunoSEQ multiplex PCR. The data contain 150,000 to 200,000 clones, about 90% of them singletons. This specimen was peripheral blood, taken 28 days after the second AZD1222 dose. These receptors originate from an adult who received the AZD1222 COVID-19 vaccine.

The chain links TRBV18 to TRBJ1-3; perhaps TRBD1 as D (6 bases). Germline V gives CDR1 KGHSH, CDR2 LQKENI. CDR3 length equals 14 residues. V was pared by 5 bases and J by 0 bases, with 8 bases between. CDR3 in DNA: TGTGCCAGCTCAGACAGGTCCTCTGGAAACACCATATATTTT. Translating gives CASSDRSSGNTIYF.

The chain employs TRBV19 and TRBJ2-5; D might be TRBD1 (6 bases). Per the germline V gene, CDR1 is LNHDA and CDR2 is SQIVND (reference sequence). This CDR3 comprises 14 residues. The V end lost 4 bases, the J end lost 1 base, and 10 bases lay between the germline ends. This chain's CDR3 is CASSRGQPQETQYF. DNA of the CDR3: TGTGCCAGTAGTAGGGGGCAGCCCCAAGAGACCCAGTACTTC.

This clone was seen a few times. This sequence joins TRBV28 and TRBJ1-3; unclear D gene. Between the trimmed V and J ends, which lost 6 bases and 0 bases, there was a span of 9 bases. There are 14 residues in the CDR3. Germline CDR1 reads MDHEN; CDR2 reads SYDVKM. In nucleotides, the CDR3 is TGTGCCAGCAGAACCCCGAACTCTGGAAACACCATATATTTT. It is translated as CASRTPNSGNTIYF.

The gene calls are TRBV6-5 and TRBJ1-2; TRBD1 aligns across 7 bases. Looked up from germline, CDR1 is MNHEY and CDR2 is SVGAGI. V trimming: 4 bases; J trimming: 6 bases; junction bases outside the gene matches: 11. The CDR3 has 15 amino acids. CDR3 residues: CASSSLPRDSHGYTF. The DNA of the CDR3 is TGTGCCAGCAGTTCCCTTCCTCGGGACAGCCATGGCTACACCTTC.

CDR3 region: CASSKDGGGTEAFF. The CDR3 DNA follows: TGTGCCAGCAGCAAAGATGGGGGTGGGACTGAAGCTTTCTTT. The gene calls are TRBV21-1 and TRBJ1-1. TRBV21-1 is described as a pseudogene. The CDR3 totals 14 residues.

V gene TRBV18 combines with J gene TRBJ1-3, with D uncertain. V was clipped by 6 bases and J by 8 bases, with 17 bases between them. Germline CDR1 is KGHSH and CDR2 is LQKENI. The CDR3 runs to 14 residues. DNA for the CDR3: TGTGCCAGCTCTCCAGGCTCAACGGTCTACACCATATATTTT. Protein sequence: CASSPGSTVYTIYF.

CDR3 residues: CASSFTTRWADYNSPLHF. CDR3 DNA sequence: TGTGCCAGCAGTTTTACGACACGCTGGGCCGACTATAATTCACCCCTCCACTTT. V usage is TRBV27 and J usage is TRBJ1-6; D is unclear. Germline assignment: CDR1 MNHEY and CDR2 SMNVEV (reference sequence). CDR3 length equals 18 residues. Trimming cost V 3 bases and J 3 bases, with 18 bases left between them.

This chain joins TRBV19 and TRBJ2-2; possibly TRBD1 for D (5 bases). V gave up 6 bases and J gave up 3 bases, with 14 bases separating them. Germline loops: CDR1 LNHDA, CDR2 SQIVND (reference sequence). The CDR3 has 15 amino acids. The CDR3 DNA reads TGTGCCAGTAGGGGCAGGGCTTTGGACACCGGGGAGCTGTTTTTT. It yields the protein CASRGRALDTGELFF.

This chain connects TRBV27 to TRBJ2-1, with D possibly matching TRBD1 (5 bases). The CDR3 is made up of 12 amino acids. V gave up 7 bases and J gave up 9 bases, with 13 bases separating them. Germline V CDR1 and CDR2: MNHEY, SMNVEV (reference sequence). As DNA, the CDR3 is TGTGCCAGCACCCCGAACAGGCGTGAGCAGTTCTTC. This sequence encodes CASTPNRREQFF.

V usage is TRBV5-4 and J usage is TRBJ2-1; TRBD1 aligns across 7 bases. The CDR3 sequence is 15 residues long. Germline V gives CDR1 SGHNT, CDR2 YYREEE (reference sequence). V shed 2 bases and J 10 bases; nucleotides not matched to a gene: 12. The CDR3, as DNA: TGTGCCAGCAGCTTCGGGACGACAGGGATAGGGGAGCAGTTCTTC. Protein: CASSFGTTGIGEQFF.

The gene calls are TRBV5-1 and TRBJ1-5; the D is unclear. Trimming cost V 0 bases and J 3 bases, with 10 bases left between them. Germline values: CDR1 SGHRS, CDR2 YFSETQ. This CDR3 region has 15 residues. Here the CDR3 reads CASSLAGRDNQPQHF. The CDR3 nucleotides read TGCGCCAGCAGCTTGGCCGGACGAGACAATCAGCCCCAGCATTTT.

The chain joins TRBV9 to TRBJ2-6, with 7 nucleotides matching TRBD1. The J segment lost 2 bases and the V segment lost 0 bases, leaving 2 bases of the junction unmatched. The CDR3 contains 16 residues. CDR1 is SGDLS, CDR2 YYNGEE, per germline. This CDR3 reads CASSVGGGAGANVLTF. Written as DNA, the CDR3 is TGTGCCAGCAGCGTAGGAGGGGGCGCTGGGGCCAACGTCCTGACTTTC.

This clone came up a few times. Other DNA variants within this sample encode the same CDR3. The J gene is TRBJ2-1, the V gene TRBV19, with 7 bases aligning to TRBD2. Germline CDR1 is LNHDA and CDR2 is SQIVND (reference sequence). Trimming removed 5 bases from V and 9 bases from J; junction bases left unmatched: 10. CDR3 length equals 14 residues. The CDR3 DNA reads TGTGCCAGTAGTCCCGGGGGAGGGGTGGGTGAGCAGTTCTTC. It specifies CASSPGGGVGEQFF.

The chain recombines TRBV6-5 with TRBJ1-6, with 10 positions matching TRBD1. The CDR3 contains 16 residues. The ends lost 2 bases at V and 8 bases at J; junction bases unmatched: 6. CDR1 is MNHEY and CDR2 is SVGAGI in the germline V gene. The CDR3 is CASSYHRGQGDSPLHF. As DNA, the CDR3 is TGTGCCAGCAGTTACCATCGAGGACAGGGGGATTCACCCCTCCACTTT.

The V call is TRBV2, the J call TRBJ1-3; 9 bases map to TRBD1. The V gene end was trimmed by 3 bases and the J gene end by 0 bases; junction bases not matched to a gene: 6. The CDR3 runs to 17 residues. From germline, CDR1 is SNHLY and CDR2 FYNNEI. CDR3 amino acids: CASSDGQGFSSGNTIYF. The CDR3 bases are TGTGCCAGCAGTGACGGACAGGGGTTCAGCTCTGGAAACACCATATATTTT.

The CDR3 nucleotides are TGTGCCAGCAGTTACGCCTCTGCTTCTTCAACTAATGAAAAACTGTTTTTT. Translating it yields CASSYASASSTNEKLFF. The chain combines TRBV28 with TRBJ1-4; the D is unclear. V lost 4 bases and J lost 0, with 15 bases in between. Germline values: CDR1 MDHEN, CDR2 SYDVKM. This CDR3 comprises 17 residues.

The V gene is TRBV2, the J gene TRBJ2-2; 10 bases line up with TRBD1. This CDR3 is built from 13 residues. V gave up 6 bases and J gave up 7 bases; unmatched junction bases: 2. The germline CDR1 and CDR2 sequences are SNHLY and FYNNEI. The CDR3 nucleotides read TGTGCCAGCAGGACAGGGGGCTACGGGGAGCTGTTTTTT. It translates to CASRTGGYGELFF.

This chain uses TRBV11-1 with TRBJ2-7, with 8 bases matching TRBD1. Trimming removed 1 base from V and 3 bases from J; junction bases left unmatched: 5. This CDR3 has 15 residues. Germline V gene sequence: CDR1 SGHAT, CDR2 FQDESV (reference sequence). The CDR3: CASSLGAGGFYEQYF. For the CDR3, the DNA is TGTGCCAGCAGCTTAGGGGCAGGGGGCTTCTACGAGCAGTACTTC.

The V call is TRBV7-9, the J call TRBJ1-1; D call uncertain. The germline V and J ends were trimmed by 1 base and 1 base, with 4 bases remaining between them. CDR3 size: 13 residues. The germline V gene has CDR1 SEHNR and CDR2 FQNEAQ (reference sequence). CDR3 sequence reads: CASSLESNTEAFF. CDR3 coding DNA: TGTGCCAGCAGCTTAGAGTCGAACACTGAAGCTTTCTTT.

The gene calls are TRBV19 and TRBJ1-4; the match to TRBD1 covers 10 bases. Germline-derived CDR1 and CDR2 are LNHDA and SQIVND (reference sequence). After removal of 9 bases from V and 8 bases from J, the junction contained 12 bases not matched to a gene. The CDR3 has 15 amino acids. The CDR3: CASLDQDRGGEKLFF. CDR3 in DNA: TGTGCCAGCCTCGACCAGGACAGGGGGGGCGAAAAACTGTTTTTT.

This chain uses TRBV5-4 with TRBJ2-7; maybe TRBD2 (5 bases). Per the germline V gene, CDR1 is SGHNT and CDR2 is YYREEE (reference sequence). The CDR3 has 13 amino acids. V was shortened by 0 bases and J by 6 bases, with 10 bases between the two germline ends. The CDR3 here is CASSLGGRGEQYF. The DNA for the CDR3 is TGTGCCAGCAGCTTGGGAGGGCGAGGCGAGCAGTACTTC.

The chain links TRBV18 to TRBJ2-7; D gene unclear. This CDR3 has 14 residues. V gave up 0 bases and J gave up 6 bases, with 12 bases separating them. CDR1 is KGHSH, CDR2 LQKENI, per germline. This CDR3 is CASSPPGKGSEQYF. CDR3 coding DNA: TGTGCCAGCTCACCACCAGGGAAAGGTTCCGAGCAGTACTTC.